Sequencing of this T cell receptor (beta chain) was carried out in a study of blood T cell repertoires in COVID-19 (dated by TCRdb to the early 2020s). Study-wide context: Samples from collaborators originated in the United States, Italy and Spain and spanned both the acute and convalescent phases of COVID-19. The material from the prospective study consisted of cDNA or gDNA derived from T cells, B-cell-depleted T cells, or PBMCs. The dataset comprised deeply sampled blood TCRbeta repertoires from subjects exposed to, actively infected with, or recovered from COVID-19. The repertoires were released in a freely available public database intended as a resource for research on the immune response to SARS-CoV-2. Samples came from the ongoing ImmuneRACE study (first 160 participants) plus 1,254 subjects from 6 global collaborators. A de-identified subject ID, COVID-19 status, age in years and sex were almost always included in the sample metadata. Where available, HLA class I and class II types were taken from metadata supplied by the sample provider and were not determined by assay-based typing. Results and caveats for the whole study, not just this receptor: Clinical and demographic metadata were provided uncurated, with the amount varying by source and participant.

One collaborating source in Seattle enrolled patients during active infection and followed them longitudinally through the course of disease. Whole blood was collected in K2EDTA tubes by collaborating institutions according to the institutions' own protocols. For TCRbeta analysis, collaborator samples were shipped as frozen whole blood, as isolated PBMCs, or as DNA extracted from either sample type. A note on this clone: Which antigen it targets is not known. Per-base qualities were not stored, and no clone one base away is much larger.

TCRbeta CDR3 regions were amplified from genomic DNA using the immunoSEQ Assay, a bias-controlled multiplex PCR. The study's own analysis went as follows. Within the assay, amplification of reference gene primers was used to estimate how many nucleated cells each sample contained. To quantify the absolute abundance of each unique TCRbeta CDR3 rearrangement, sequence reads were collapsed and filtered. For each sample, productive Simpson clonality was calculated by taking the square root of Simpson's diversity index across productive rearrangements. This is the immuneACCESS table as TCRdb keeps it, with only in-frame sequences that have V and J called. A part of the clones is gone; compared with another copy, unresolved V genes explain less than half, and the rest is unexplained. The D gene and trimming were derived from the DNA, and the V and J assignments and clone size from that table. A total of some 150,000 clones appear in this sample, over 75% of them only once. Around 8% of the sample rests with the top ten.

This clonotype originated in a woman aged 55 to 70 with COVID-19, enrolled during active disease. Sequenced sample: peripheral blood.

The CDR3 protein is CASSGGAVSGAWGYNSPLHF. The DNA sequence follows: TGTGCCAGCAGTGGGGGAGCTGTGTCAGGGGCCTGGGGGTATAATTCACCCCTCCACTTT. Recombination joined TRBV6-1 with TRBJ1-6, with a weak D call of TRBD1 (6 bases match). At the junction V is shortened by 4 bases and J by 4 bases, with 26 bases in between. According to the germline V gene, CDR1 reads MNHNS and CDR2 reads SASEGT. The CDR3 contains 20 residues, cysteine and phenylalanine counted. Here the CDR3 DNA is all that survives: 60 bases in frame from base 1.